This T cell receptor (beta chain) was captured by sequencing in a study of cytomegalovirus exposure and HLA in healthy donors. Broader study findings: According to a later analysis, TCR clusters from the first cohort tended to co-occur in the 100 to 150 validation repertoires. The investigators catalogued 150 to 200 TCR beta chains as cytomegalovirus-associated.

Assay used: immunoSEQ multiplex PCR; TCRdb lists only in-frame clones, some missing. The sample yields about 65,000 clones, 92% seen once. In the case of this clone: Its antigen is not known.

Trimming removed 6 bases at V and 2 bases at J, with 17 bases between. CDR1 is MNHNS and CDR2 is SASEGT in the germline V gene. The CDR3 contains 15 residues. The receptor was isolated from a woman aged 18 to 35 in good health and CMV-seronegative. Input material: PBMCs. V is TRBV6-1 and J is TRBJ2-7, with D maybe TRBD2 (5 bases). CDR3 residues: CASRVGGLRAYEQYF. The CDR3, as DNA: TGTGCCAGCAGGGTGGGCGGGTTGAGAGCCTACGAGCAGTACTTC.